This T cell receptor beta chain comes out of a study of beta chain features in type 1 diabetes. The isolated RNA, all of it, was reverse transcribed, so expressed TCRB transcripts were what got sequenced. Assay used: immunoSEQ multiplex PCR; TCRdb lists only in-frame clones, some missing. The sample has fewer than 650,000 clones, less than 20% seen once. This CDR3 is built from 14 residues. V lost 1 base and J lost 2, with 9 bases in between. Per germline, CDR1 SGHAT and CDR2 FQNNGV. The specimen sequenced was naive CD4+ T cells from blood. The chain employs TRBV11-2 and TRBJ2-7; D uncertain. The clonotype originates from a man aged 18-30 years in good health. As DNA, the CDR3 is TGTGCCAGCAGCTTAGTAGAAAGAACCTACGAGCAGTACTTC. Its protein is CASSLVERTYEQYF. Full variable domain (missing parts from reference TRBV11-2 and TRBJ2-7): EAGVAQSPRYKIIEKRQSVAFWCNPISGHATLYWYQQILGQGPKLLIQFQNNGVVDDSQLPKDRFSAERLKGVDSTLKIQPAKLEDSAVYLCASSLVERTYEQYFGPGTRLTVT.